This entry describes one TCR beta chain. The data derive from a study of blood T cell repertoires in COVID-19. Study background: Samples came from the United States, Italy and Spain, spanning acute and convalescent COVID-19. T cells, B-cell-depleted T cells, or PBMCs provided the cDNA or gDNA that served as material.

Germline CDR1 MDHEN, CDR2 SYDVKM. V gave up 7 bases and J gave up 8 bases; unmatched junction bases: 11. The CDR3 extends over 14 amino acids. Profiling relied on immunoSEQ multiplex PCR, and the TCRdb table lists in-frame clones only, not all of them. Of roughly 250,000 clones listed, 85% to 90% are singletons. The sequenced material came from peripheral blood. This chain joins TRBV28 and TRBJ2-7, with 10 bases fitting TRBD1. The sequence was collected from a young man with acute or convalescent COVID-19. The CDR3 sequence is CASTSGTGVFQQYF. The CDR3 DNA reads TGTGCCAGCACCTCCGGGACAGGGGTTTTCCAGCAGTACTTC.